These T cell receptor beta chains were read from a single sample in a study of cytomegalovirus exposure and HLA in healthy donors. The table came from immunoSEQ multiplex PCR; TCRdb's copy has only in-frame clones and leaves some out. The repertoire holds roughly 280,000 clones, with about 75% as singletons. Sequencing was performed on PBMCs. Every receptor here comes from a female donor in good health and CMV-seronegative. The CDR3 runs from the conserved cysteine through the conserved F or W. The order of the fields is V gene, clone size, D gene, J gene, CDR3 protein, CDR3 DNA. A D gene is named only where the DNA matches it firmly. A clone size is listed for some rows: how often the clone was seen (once, few, many), or a class if it is expanded.

V: TRBV18
size: NA
D: NA
J: TRBJ2-3
CDR3: CASSPPRLARDTDTQYF
DNA: TGTGCCAGCTCCCCACCACGTCTAGCGAGGGACACAGATACGCAGTATTTT

V: TRBV27
size: NA
D: TRBD2
J: TRBJ2-7
CDR3: CASSLQRTSASKYF
DNA: TGTGCCAGCAGTCTCCAACGGACTAGCGCCTCTAAGTACTTC

V: TRBV6-6
size: NA
D: TRBD2
J: TRBJ2-7
CDR3: CASSYSSGSHEQYF
DNA: TGTGCCAGCAGTTACTCTAGCGGGAGCCACGAGCAGTACTTC

V: TRBV2
size: NA
D: NA
J: TRBJ1-1
CDR3: CASSERTEAFF
DNA: TGTGCCAGCAGTGAGAGGACTGAAGCTTTCTTT

V: TRBV19
size: NA
D: NA
J: TRBJ1-3
CDR3: CASSIDEGAGNTIYF
DNA: TGTGCCAGTAGTATAGACGAAGGGGCTGGAAACACCATATATTTT

V: TRBV19
size: NA
D: TRBD2
J: TRBJ2-1
CDR3: CASSIGLAGGPGEQFF
DNA: TGTGCCAGTAGTATAGGGCTAGCGGGAGGGCCAGGTGAGCAGTTCTTC

V: TRBV11-2
size: NA
D: TRBD2
J: TRBJ2-7
CDR3: CASRSGTSVIYEQYF
DNA: TGTGCCAGCCGCTCCGGGACTAGCGTAATCTACGAGCAGTACTTC

V: TRBV7-2
size: NA
D: TRBD2
J: TRBJ2-1
CDR3: CASSYGRAPYNEQFF
DNA: TGTGCCAGCAGCTACGGGAGGGCCCCCTACAATGAGCAGTTCTTC

V: TRBV9
size: NA
D: TRBD2
J: TRBJ2-3
CDR3: CASSVASGSGSDTQYF
DNA: TGTGCCAGCAGCGTGGCTAGCGGGAGTGGGTCAGATACGCAGTATTTT

V: TRBV7-9
size: NA
D: TRBD2
J: TRBJ2-1
CDR3: CASSKPTSGAVNEQFF
DNA: TGTGCCAGCAGCAAACCGACTAGCGGGGCTGTGAATGAGCAGTTCTTC

V: TRBV27
size: NA
D: TRBD2
J: TRBJ2-7
CDR3: CASMGGTPSEQYF
DNA: TGTGCCAGCATGGGAGGGACCCCATCAGAGCAGTACTTC

V: TRBV28
size: NA
D: TRBD2
J: TRBJ2-2
CDR3: CASSPQPGQPGGGELFF
DNA: TGTGCCAGCAGCCCCCAGCCGGGCCAGCCGGGGGGCGGGGAGCTGTTTTTT

V: TRBV27
size: NA
D: NA
J: TRBJ2-3
CDR3: CASTKGGTDTQYF
DNA: TGTGCCAGCACCAAAGGGGGCACAGATACGCAGTATTTT

V: TRBV5-1
size: NA
D: NA
J: TRBJ1-5
CDR3: CASSWEGDQPQHF
DNA: TGCGCCAGCAGCTGGGAGGGGGATCAGCCCCAGCATTTT

V: TRBV7-2
size: NA
D: TRBD2
J: TRBJ2-2
CDR3: CASSSLKPSGRAYTGELFF
DNA: TGTGCCAGCAGCTCACTGAAACCTAGCGGGAGGGCCTACACCGGGGAGCTGTTTTTT

V: TRBV5-4
size: NA
D: TRBD2
J: TRBJ2-7
CDR3: CASSVEASGFSYEQYF
DNA: TGTGCCAGCAGCGTTGAAGCTAGCGGGTTCTCCTACGAGCAGTACTTC

V: TRBV7-9
size: NA
D: NA
J: TRBJ2-3
CDR3: CASSLTGHTDTQYF
DNA: TGTGCCAGCAGCTTAACGGGACACACAGATACGCAGTATTTT

V: TRBV28
size: NA
D: NA
J: TRBJ1-4
CDR3: CASWNSGAGNEKLFF
DNA: TGTGCCAGCTGGAACTCAGGGGCTGGGAATGAAAAACTGTTTTTT

V: TRBV5-4
size: NA
D: TRBD1
J: TRBJ1-2
CDR3: CASSSGTGSGYTF
DNA: TGTGCCAGCAGCTCCGGGACAGGGAGTGGCTACACCTTC

V: TRBV6-1
size: NA
D: NA
J: TRBJ2-7
CDR3: CASSLTDWRSGQYF
DNA: TGTGCCAGCAGCTTGACAGACTGGCGGTCGGGGCAGTACTTC

V: TRBV27
size: NA
D: NA
J: TRBJ2-3
CDR3: CASSMRADTQYF
DNA: TGTGCCAGCAGTATGCGGGCAGATACGCAGTATTTT

V: TRBV6-5
size: few
D: TRBD2
J: TRBJ2-3
CDR3: CASSSGRSTDTQYF
DNA: TGTGCCAGCAGTTCCGGGAGGAGCACAGATACGCAGTATTTT

V: TRBV2
size: NA
D: TRBD1
J: TRBJ1-5
CDR3: CASSQGASQPQHF
DNA: TGTGCCAGCAGTCAGGGGGCGAGTCAGCCCCAGCATTTT

V: TRBV7-9
size: NA
D: NA
J: TRBJ1-1
CDR3: CSSSFWRVDTEAFF
DNA: TGTTCCAGCAGCTTTTGGAGGGTTGACACTGAAGCTTTCTTT

V: TRBV29-1
size: NA
D: TRBD1
J: TRBJ2-3
CDR3: CSVVGRQGWSTDTQYF
DNA: TGCAGCGTTGTGGGGCGACAGGGTTGGAGCACAGATACGCAGTATTTT

V: TRBV2
size: NA
D: TRBD1
J: TRBJ2-6
CDR3: CASSEFLGQGISGANVLTF
DNA: TGTGCCAGCAGTGAATTCCTCGGACAGGGCATTTCTGGGGCCAACGTCCTGACTTTC

V: TRBV5-1
size: NA
D: TRBD2
J: TRBJ2-1
CDR3: CASSLTREGNEQFF
DNA: TGCGCCAGCAGCTTGACCAGGGAGGGAAATGAGCAGTTCTTC

V: TRBV7-9
size: few
D: TRBD1
J: TRBJ2-2
CDR3: CANPRDRGGNTGELFF
DNA: TGTGCCAACCCAAGGGACAGGGGAGGCAACACCGGGGAGCTGTTTTTT

V: TRBV9
size: NA
D: TRBD2
J: TRBJ2-3
CDR3: CASSPGLAVPDTQYF
DNA: TGTGCCAGCAGCCCGGGACTAGCGGTTCCAGATACGCAGTATTTT

V: TRBV7-6
size: NA
D: TRBD1
J: TRBJ1-5
CDR3: CASSFDRGINQPQHF
DNA: TGTGCCAGCAGCTTCGACAGGGGAATCAATCAGCCCCAGCATTTT

V: TRBV11-2
size: NA
D: NA
J: TRBJ2-7
CDR3: CASSVSGGYEQYF
DNA: TGTGCCAGCAGCGTCAGTGGTGGTTACGAGCAGTACTTC

V: TRBV4-1
size: NA
D: TRBD2
J: TRBJ2-2
CDR3: CASSQYPSGTNTGELFF
DNA: TGCGCCAGCAGCCAGTATCCAAGCGGGACGAACACCGGGGAGCTGTTTTTT

V: TRBV6-5
size: NA
D: TRBD2
J: TRBJ2-3
CDR3: CASSALAGAILTQYF
DNA: TGTGCCAGCAGTGCTCTAGCGGGAGCCATTCTAACGCAGTATTTT

V: TRBV27
size: NA
D: TRBD1
J: TRBJ2-1
CDR3: CASSLGQGAREQFF
DNA: TGTGCCAGCAGTTTAGGCCAGGGGGCGCGTGAGCAGTTCTTC

V: TRBV30
size: NA
D: NA
J: TRBJ2-7
CDR3: CAWSIADEQYF
DNA: TGTGCCTGGAGTATAGCGGACGAGCAGTACTTC

V: TRBV6-5
size: NA
D: NA
J: TRBJ2-7
CDR3: CASSYRGFSYEQYF
DNA: TGTGCCAGCAGTTACCGGGGTTTTAGCTACGAGCAGTACTTC

V: TRBV11-3
size: NA
D: TRBD1
J: TRBJ2-7
CDR3: CASSPGTGRIIHEQYF
DNA: TGTGCCAGCAGCCCCGGGACAGGGAGGATCATCCACGAGCAGTACTTC

V: TRBV30
size: NA
D: TRBD1
J: TRBJ1-4
CDR3: CAWSPPGQTNEKLFF
DNA: TGTGCCTGGAGTCCCCCGGGACAGACTAATGAAAAACTGTTTTTT

V: TRBV27
size: NA
D: NA
J: TRBJ2-7
CDR3: CASSYATGLTYEQYF
DNA: TGTGCCAGCAGTTACGCGACAGGCCTTACCTACGAGCAGTACTTC

V: TRBV29-1
size: few
D: NA
J: TRBJ1-4
CDR3: CSVGTGEKLFF
DNA: TGCAGCGTTGGCACCGGTGAAAAACTGTTTTTT

V: TRBV28
size: NA
D: NA
J: TRBJ2-7
CDR3: CASSPSSSYEQYF
DNA: TGTGCCAGCAGTCCCAGTTCCAGCTACGAGCAGTACTTC

V: TRBV4-1
size: NA
D: TRBD1
J: TRBJ2-7
CDR3: CASSHVGQGYEQYF
DNA: TGCGCCAGCAGCCACGTAGGACAGGGCTACGAGCAGTACTTC

V: TRBV4-1
size: NA
D: TRBD2
J: TRBJ2-1
CDR3: CASSFRGLAQNNEQFF
DNA: TGCGCCAGCAGTTTCCGGGGACTAGCCCAAAACAATGAGCAGTTCTTC